This T cell receptor (beta chain) was found in a study of T cell repertoires in cytomegalovirus infection. Of note for this clonotype: Its antigen is unidentified.

TCRdb reprocessed the reads with MiXCR, giving one entry per CDR3 protein. The repertoire has around 340,000 distinct CDR3 sequences, roughly 28% of them found once; the top ten carry around 20%. The CDR3 runs to 17 residues. The germline V gene encodes CDR1 LNHDA and CDR2 SQIVND (reference sequence). Unmatched junction bases numbered 10, after V lost 3 bases and J lost 4 bases. The rearrangement links TRBV19 to TRBJ2-5; 11 nucleotides agree with TRBD1. This material consisted of cultured PBMCs, taken from culture after CMV antigen stimulation. This TCR derives from a human donor in good health (CMV status not recorded). Some clones in this sample may be carry-over from other donors' samples. DNA of the CDR3: TGTGCCAGTAGTATTCCGGTGCCTGGGACAGGGGGAGAGACCCAGTACTTC. This encodes CASSIPVPGTGGETQYF. Filled out from reference TRBV19 and TRBJ2-5, the complete variable domain reads DGGITQSPKYLFRKEGQNVTLSCEQNLNHDAMYWYRQDPGQGLRLIYYSQIVNDFQKGDIAEGYSVSREKKESFPLTVTSAQKNPTAFYLCASSIPVPGTGGETQYFGPGTRLLVL.